This T cell receptor (beta chain) is from a study of blood T cell repertoires in COVID-19 (dated by TCRdb to about 2020). A note on the overall study: Collaborator samples came from the United States, Italy and Spain and covered acute and convalescent phases of COVID-19. Deeply sampled blood TCRbeta repertoires from subjects exposed to, actively infected with, or recovered from COVID-19 were included in the dataset. The repertoires were released in a freely available public database intended as a resource for research on the immune response to SARS-CoV-2. Sample metadata almost always included a de-identified subject ID, COVID-19 status, age in years and sex. Where HLA class I and class II types were available, the types were taken from metadata supplied by the sample provider, not from assay-based typing. The prospective study material was composed of cDNA or gDNA derived from T cells, B-cell-depleted T cells, or PBMCs. Samples came from the ongoing ImmuneRACE study (first 160 participants) plus 1,254 subjects from 6 global collaborators.

In Seattle, one collaborating source enrolled patients while the infection was active and tracked those patients longitudinally over the course of disease. Collaborating institutions collected whole blood in K2EDTA tubes following their own protocols. For TCRbeta analysis, collaborator samples were shipped as frozen whole blood, as isolated PBMCs, or as DNA extracted from either sample type. Worth noting for this clone: What this receptor recognizes is not known. Base qualities are not recorded, but no much larger clone differs from it by a single base.

Summary of the overall study and its limitations: The quantity of clinical and demographic metadata differed by source and by participant and was supplied without curation.

TCRbeta CDR3 regions were amplified from genomic DNA by means of the immunoSEQ Assay, a bias-controlled multiplex PCR. The authors' pipeline ran thus. Within the assay, amplification of reference gene primers was used to estimate how many nucleated cells each sample contained. Sequence reads were collapsed and filtered to measure the absolute abundance of every unique TCRbeta CDR3 rearrangement. For each sample, productive Simpson clonality was calculated as the square root of Simpson's diversity index across productive rearrangements. In TCRdb, the immuneACCESS table is reduced to in-frame sequences with V and J assigned. These tables do not hold every clone; where another copy was compared, an unresolved V gene accounts for under half, and the others remain unexplained. V and J calls and clone size are copied from that table; D and trimming were computed from the DNA. Here the sample has 200,000 to 300,000 clones; approximately 86% occur a single time. Clones ranked in the top ten supply 5.2% of the sample.

V sheds 3 bases and J sheds 8 bases, leaving 26 bases between their ends. From the germline V gene (reference sequence), CDR1 is MNHEY and CDR2 is SMNVEV. Counted from cysteine to phenylalanine, this CDR3 has 18 amino acids. The DNA shown is the 54-base CDR3, in frame from base 1. The clonotype was recovered from a woman aged 55-69 years with COVID-19, enrolled during active disease. Sequencing was done on a sample of peripheral blood. Recombination linked TRBV27 to TRBJ2-1; the best D guess is TRBD2, with 6 bases matching. The nucleotides are TGTGCCAGCAGTTTTAGACTCGTCTTTAGCGGACCGAATGATGAGCAGTTCTTC. Its coded protein is CASSFRLVFSGPNDEQFF.